This TCR beta chain was sequenced for a study of CD8 T cells in ankylosing spondylitis. It was by quantitative 5'-RACE with molecular barcodes that TCR beta libraries were made. TCRdb recomputed calls from the 5' RACE reads with MiXCR, one row per CDR3 protein. The sample records 220,000 or so distinct CDR3 sequences, under 12% being singletons. The germline V gene has CDR1 SGHRS and CDR2 YFSETQ. This CDR3 is built from 15 residues. Trimming removed 0 bases from V and 6 bases from J; junction bases left unmatched: 4. This clonotype was observed at least ten times. The specimen sequenced was blood, either unsorted or a sorted T cell fraction (not recorded which). This sequence joins TRBV5-1 and TRBJ2-1, with 9 nucleotides matching TRBD1. This receptor was obtained from a male donor with ankylosing spondylitis or in good health (not recorded which). In DNA form, the CDR3 reads TGCGCCAGCAGCTTGGAGGGACAGGGTGGCAATGAGCAGTTCTTC. As protein: CASSLEGQGGNEQFF. Looking up the rest from reference TRBV5-1 and TRBJ2-1 gives the full variable domain: KAGVTQTPRYLIKTRGQQVTLSCSPISGHRSVSWYQQTPGQGLQFLFEYFSETQRNKGNFPGRFSGRQFSNSRSEMNVSTLELGDSALYLCASSLEGQGGNEQFFGPGTRLTVL.